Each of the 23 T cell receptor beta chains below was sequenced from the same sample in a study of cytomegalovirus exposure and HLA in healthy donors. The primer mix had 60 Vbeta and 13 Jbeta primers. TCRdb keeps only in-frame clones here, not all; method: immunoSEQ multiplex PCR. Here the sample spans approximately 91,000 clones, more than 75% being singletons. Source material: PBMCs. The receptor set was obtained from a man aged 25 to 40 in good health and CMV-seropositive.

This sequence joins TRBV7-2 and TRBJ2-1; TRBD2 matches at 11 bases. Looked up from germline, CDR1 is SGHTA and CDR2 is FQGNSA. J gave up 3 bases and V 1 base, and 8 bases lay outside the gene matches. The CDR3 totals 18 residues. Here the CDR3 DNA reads TGTGCCAGCAGCTTAGGGGTAGCGGGGGGGACCCTCTACAATGAGCAGTTCTTC. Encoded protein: CASSLGVAGGTLYNEQFF.

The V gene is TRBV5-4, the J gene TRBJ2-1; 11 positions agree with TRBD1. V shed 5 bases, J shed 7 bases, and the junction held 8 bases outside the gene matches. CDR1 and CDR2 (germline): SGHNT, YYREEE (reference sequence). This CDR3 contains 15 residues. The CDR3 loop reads CASRLDRGHRNEQFF. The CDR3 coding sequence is TGTGCCAGCAGGCTGGACAGGGGGCATCGAAATGAGCAGTTCTTC.

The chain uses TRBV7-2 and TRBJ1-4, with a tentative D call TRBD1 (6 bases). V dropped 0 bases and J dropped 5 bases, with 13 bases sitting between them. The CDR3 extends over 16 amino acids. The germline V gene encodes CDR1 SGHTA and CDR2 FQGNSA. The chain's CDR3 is CASSLAGTRRNEKLFF. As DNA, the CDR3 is TGTGCCAGCAGCTTAGCGGGGACACGGCGGAATGAAAAACTGTTTTTT.

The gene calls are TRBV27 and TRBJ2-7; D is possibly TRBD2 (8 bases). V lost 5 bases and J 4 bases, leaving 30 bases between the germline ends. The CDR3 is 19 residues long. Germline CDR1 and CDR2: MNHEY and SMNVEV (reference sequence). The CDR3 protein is CASSTDRVNPGTRRYEQYF. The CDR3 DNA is TGTGCCAGCAGTACCGACAGGGTTAATCCCGGGACTAGAAGGTACGAGCAGTACTTC.

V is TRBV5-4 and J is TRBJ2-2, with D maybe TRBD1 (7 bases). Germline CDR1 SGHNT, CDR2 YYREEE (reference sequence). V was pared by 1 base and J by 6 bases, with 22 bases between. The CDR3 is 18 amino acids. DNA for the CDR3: TGTGCCAGCAGCTTGCGTTATGGTCAGGGGGGTCGGGCCGGGGAGCTGTTTTTT. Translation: CASSLRYGQGGRAGELFF.

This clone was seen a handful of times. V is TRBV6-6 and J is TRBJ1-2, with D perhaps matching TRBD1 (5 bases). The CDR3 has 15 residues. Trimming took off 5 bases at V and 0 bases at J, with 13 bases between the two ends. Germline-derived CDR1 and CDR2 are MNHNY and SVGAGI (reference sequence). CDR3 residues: CASSQYRTSNYGYTF. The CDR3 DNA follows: TGTGCCAGCAGTCAATACAGGACATCTAACTATGGCTACACCTTC.

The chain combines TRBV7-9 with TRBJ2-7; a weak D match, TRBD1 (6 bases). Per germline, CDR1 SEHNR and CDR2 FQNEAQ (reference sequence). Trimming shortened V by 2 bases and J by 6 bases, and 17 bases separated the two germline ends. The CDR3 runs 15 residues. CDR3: CASSLTGTMRIEQYF. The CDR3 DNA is TGTGCCAGCAGCTTAACCGGGACAATGAGGATCGAGCAGTACTTC.

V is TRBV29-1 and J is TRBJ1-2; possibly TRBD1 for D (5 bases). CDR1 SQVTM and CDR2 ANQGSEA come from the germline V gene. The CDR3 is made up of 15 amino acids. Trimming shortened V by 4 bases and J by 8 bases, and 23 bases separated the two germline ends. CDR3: CSVGGLRQNNRGYTF. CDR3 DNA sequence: TGCAGCGTTGGGGGATTAAGACAGAACAACCGGGGCTACACCTTC.

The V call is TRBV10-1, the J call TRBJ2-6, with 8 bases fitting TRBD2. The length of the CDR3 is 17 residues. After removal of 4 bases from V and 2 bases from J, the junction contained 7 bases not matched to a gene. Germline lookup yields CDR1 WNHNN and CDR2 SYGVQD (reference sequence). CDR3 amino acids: CASSVPAGDTGANVLTF. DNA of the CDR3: TGCGCCAGCAGTGTACCAGCGGGGGACACTGGGGCCAACGTCCTGACTTTC.

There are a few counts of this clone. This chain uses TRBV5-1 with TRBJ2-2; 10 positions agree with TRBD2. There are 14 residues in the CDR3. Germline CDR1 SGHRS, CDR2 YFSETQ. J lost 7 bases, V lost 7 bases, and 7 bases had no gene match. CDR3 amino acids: CASVPSGRGGELFF. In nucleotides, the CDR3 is TGCGCCAGCGTCCCCAGCGGGAGGGGCGGGGAGCTGTTTTTT.

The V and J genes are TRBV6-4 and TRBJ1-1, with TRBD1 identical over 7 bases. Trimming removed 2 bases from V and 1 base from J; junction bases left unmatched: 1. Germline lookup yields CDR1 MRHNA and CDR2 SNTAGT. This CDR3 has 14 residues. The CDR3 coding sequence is TGTGCCAGCAGTGACGGACAGGAGAACACTGAAGCTTTCTTT. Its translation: CASSDGQENTEAFF.

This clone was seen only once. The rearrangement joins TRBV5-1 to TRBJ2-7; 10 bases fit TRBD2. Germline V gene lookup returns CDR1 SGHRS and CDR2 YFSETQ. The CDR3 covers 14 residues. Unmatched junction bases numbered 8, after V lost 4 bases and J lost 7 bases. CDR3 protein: CASSPSSGSREQYF. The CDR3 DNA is TGCGCCAGCAGCCCCTCTAGCGGGAGTCGGGAGCAGTACTTC. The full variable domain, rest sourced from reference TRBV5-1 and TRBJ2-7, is KAGVTQTPRYLIKTRGQQVTLSCSPISGHRSVSWYQQTPGQGLQFLFEYFSETQRNKGNFPGRFSGRQFSNSRSEMNVSTLELGDSALYLCASSPSSGSREQYFGPGTRLTVT.

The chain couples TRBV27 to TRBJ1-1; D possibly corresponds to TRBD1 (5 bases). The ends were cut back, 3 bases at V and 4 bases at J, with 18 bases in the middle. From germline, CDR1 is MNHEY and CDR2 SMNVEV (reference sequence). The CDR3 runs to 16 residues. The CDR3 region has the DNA TGTGCCAGCAGTTTTGGCGGGGTTAGGGGTGGCACTGAAGCTTTCTTT. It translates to CASSFGGVRGGTEAFF.

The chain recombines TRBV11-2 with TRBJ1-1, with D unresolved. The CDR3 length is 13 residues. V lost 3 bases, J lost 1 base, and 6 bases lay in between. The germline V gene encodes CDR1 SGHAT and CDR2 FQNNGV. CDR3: CASSFRGNTEAFF. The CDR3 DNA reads TGTGCCAGCAGCTTCCGGGGGAACACTGAAGCTTTCTTT.

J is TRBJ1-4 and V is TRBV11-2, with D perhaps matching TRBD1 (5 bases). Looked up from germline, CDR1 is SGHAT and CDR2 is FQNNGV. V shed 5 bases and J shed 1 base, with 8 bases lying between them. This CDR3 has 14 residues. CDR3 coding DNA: TGTGCCAGCAGCCGCGACAGAACTAATGAAAAACTGTTTTTT. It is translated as CASSRDRTNEKLFF.

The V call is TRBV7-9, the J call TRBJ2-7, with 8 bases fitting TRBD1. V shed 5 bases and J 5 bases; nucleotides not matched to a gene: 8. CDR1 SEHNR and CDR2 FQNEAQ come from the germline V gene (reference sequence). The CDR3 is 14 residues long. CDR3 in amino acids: CASSKPDRANEQYF. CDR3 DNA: TGTGCCAGCAGCAAACCGGACAGGGCCAACGAGCAGTACTTC.

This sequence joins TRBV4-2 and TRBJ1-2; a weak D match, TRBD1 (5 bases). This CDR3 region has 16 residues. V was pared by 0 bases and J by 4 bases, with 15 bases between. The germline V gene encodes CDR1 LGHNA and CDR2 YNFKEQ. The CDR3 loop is CASSQDRGGVSYGYTF. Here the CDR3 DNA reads TGTGCCAGCAGCCAAGACCGCGGGGGGGTGAGCTATGGCTACACCTTC.

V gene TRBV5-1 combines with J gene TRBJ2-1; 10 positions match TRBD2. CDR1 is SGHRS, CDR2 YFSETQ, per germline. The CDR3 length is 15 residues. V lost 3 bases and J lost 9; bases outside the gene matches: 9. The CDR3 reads CASSSQLAGSFEQFF. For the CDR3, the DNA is TGCGCCAGCAGCTCTCAACTAGCGGGGTCCTTTGAGCAGTTCTTC.

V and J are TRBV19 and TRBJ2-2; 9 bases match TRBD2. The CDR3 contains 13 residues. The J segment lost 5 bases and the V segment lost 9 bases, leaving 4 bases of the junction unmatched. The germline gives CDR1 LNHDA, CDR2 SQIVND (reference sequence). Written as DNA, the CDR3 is TGTGCCAGCCATAGCGGGAGAACCGGGGAGCTGTTTTTT. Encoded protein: CASHSGRTGELFF.

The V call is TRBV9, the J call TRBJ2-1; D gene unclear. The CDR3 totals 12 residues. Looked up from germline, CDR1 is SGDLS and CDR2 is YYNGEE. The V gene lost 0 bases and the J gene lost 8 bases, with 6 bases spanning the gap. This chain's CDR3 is CASSVGRDEQFF. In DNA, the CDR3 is TGTGCCAGCAGCGTAGGTCGGGATGAGCAGTTCTTC.

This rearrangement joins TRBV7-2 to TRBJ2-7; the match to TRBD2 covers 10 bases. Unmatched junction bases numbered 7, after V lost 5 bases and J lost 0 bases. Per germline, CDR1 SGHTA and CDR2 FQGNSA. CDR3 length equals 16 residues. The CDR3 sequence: CASSPNPSGSSYEQYF. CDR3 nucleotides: TGTGCCAGCAGCCCCAACCCTAGCGGGAGCTCCTACGAGCAGTACTTC.

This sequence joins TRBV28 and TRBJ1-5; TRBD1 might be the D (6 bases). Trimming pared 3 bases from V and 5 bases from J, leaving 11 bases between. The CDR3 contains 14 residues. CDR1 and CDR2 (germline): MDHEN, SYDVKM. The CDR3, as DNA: TGTGCCAGCAGTTTCAGGGGCTGGGATCAGCCCCAGCATTTT. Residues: CASSFRGWDQPQHF. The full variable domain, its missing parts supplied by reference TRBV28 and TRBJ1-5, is DVKVTQSSRYLVKRTGEKVFLECVQDMDHENMFWYRQDPGLGLRLIYFSYDVKMKEKGDIPEGYSVSREKKERFSLILESASTNQTSMYLCASSFRGWDQPQHFGDGTRLSIL.

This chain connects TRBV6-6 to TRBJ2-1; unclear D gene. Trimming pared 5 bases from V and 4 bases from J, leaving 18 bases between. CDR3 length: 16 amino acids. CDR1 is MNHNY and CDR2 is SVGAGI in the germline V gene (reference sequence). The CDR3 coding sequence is TGTGCCAGCAGTCTAAGGCAGGCCTACCTATACAATGAGCAGTTCTTC. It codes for CASSLRQAYLYNEQFF.